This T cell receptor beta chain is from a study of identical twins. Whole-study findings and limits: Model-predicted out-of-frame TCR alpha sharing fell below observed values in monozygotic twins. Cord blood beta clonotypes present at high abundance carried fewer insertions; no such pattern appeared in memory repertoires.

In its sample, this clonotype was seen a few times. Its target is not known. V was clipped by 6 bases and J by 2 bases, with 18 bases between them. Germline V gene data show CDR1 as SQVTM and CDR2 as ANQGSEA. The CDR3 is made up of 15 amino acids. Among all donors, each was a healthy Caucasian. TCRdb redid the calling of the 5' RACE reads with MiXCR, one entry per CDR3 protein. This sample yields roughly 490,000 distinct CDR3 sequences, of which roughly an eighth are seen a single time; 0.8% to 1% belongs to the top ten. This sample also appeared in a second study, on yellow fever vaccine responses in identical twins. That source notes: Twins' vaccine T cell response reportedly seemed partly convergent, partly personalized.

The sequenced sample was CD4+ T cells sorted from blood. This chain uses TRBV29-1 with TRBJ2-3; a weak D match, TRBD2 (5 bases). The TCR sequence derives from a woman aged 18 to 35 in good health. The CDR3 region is CSVDGEGRYTDTQYF. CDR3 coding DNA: TGCAGCGTCGACGGAGAGGGTAGATACACAGATACGCAGTATTTT.